The source of this TCR beta chain is a study of identical twins. Broader study findings: Sequences that were beta out-of-frame showed weaker excess twin sharing.

TCRdb fed the 5' RACE reads into MiXCR, producing one record per CDR3 protein. The sample lists 500,000 to 550,000 distinct CDR3 sequences; around 20% were seen once. Comment on this clonotype: Its antigen is unknown.

This same sample was also part of a study on yellow fever vaccine responses in identical twins.

The sample taken for sequencing was CD4+ T cells sorted from blood. The sequence came from a young woman in good health.

In nucleotides, the CDR3 is TGTGCCAGCAGTGGTTTCCATGAGCAGTTCTTC. Translating it yields CASSGFHEQFF. The V gene is TRBV11-2, the J gene TRBJ2-1; D gene ambiguous. CDR1 is SGHAT and CDR2 is FQNNGV in the germline V gene. This CDR3 comprises 11 residues. The V end lost 6 bases, the J end lost 8 bases, and 8 bases lay between the germline ends.